The 21 T cell receptor beta chains below were found in one sample sequenced in a study of CD8 T cells in ankylosing spondylitis. TCRdb redid the calling of the 5' RACE reads with MiXCR, one entry per CDR3 protein. The top ten hold approximately 15% of the sample, which has about 200,000 distinct CDR3 sequences, 13% seen once. Sequencing input: blood, either unsorted or a sorted T cell fraction (not recorded which). The receptors come from a male donor with ankylosing spondylitis or in good health (not recorded which).

The table lists this clonotype with a few counts. The V and J genes are TRBV29-1 and TRBJ2-3; D not certain. Trimming stripped 5 bases from V and 1 base from J, with 10 bases between. The CDR3 is 13 residues long. Germline CDR1 is SQVTM and CDR2 is ANQGSEA. In nucleotides, the CDR3 is TGCAGCGTTACCGGTGACCGCACAGATACGCAGTATTTT. Encoded protein: CSVTGDRTDTQYF.

This rearrangement joins TRBV6-7 to TRBJ2-6; 11 bases match TRBD1. TRBV6-7 is placed among ORFs of uncertain function. The CDR3 has 22 residues. The trim removed 0 bases at V and 3 bases at J, leaving 16 bases unmatched. The DNA of the CDR3 is TGTGCCAGCAGTTACTCAGGGCCGTCCGGGACAGGGGGGTTATGTGGGGCCAACGTCCTGACTTTC. This translates into CASSYSGPSGTGGLCGANVLTF.

The gene calls are TRBV25-1 and TRBJ2-5; 7 bases fit TRBD2. The trim removed 8 bases at V and 5 bases at J, leaving 8 bases unmatched. The length of the CDR3 is 13 residues. Germline V lookup: CDR1 MGHDK, CDR2 SYGVNS. The CDR3 loop is CASAGEGLETQYF. The CDR3 nucleotides read TGTGCCAGCGCGGGGGAGGGCCTGGAGACCCAGTACTTC.

The chain recombines TRBV11-3 with TRBJ2-7; 7 bases line up with TRBD1. This CDR3 contains 14 residues. Germline V gene lookup returns CDR1 SGHNT and CDR2 YENEEA. Losses at the gene ends were 4 bases for V and 0 bases for J; bases not matched to a gene: 3. This CDR3 reads CASSSNRGSYEQYF. The CDR3 bases are TGTGCCAGCAGCTCGAACAGGGGCTCCTACGAGCAGTACTTC. Variable domain in full (rest from reference TRBV11-3 and TRBJ2-7): EAGVVQSPRYKIIEKKQPVAFWCNPISGHNTLYWYLQNLGQGPELLIRYENEEAVDDSQLPKDRFSAERLKGVDSTLKIQPAELGDSAVYLCASSSNRGSYEQYFGPGTRLTVT.

The V and J genes are TRBV20-1 and TRBJ2-3; D assignment may be TRBD1 or TRBD2 (6 bases each). V lost 0 bases and J lost 6, with 13 bases in between. CDR1 and CDR2 (germline): DFQATT, SNEGSKA (reference sequence). The CDR3 is 14 residues long. The CDR3 bases are TGCAGTGCTAGAGATCCCGGGGGCGTCGATACGCAGTATTTT. It is translated as CSARDPGGVDTQYF.

This clonotype has just a few counts. The J gene is TRBJ1-1, the V gene TRBV12-3 or TRBV12-4; D is unclear. The CDR3 consists of 11 residues. V was pared by 2 bases and J by 11 bases, with 9 bases between. CDR3 in DNA: TGTGCCAGCAGTTTAAAGGATAGGGCTTTCTTT. This encodes CASSLKDRAFF.

This clonotype was seen a handful of times. This sequence joins TRBV19 and TRBJ2-7; 7 nucleotides match TRBD1. The CDR3 runs to 14 residues. J lost 2 bases, V lost 5 bases, and 6 bases had no gene match. Germline loops: CDR1 LNHDA, CDR2 SQIVND (reference sequence). CDR3 in DNA: TGTGCCAGTAGTCCCTACAGGGGAGCCTACGAGCAGTACTTC. Translation gives CASSPYRGAYEQYF.

This clonotype was counted ten times or more. This sequence joins TRBV10-3 and TRBJ2-1; 10 positions agree with TRBD2. This CDR3 is 13 amino acids long. The germline V gene has CDR1 ENHRY and CDR2 SYGVKD. Trimming removed 2 bases from V and 9 bases from J; junction bases left unmatched: 1. The CDR3 protein is CAISEASGSEQFF. The CDR3, as DNA: TGTGCCATCAGTGAGGCTAGCGGGAGTGAGCAGTTCTTC.

V is TRBV4-1 and J is TRBJ2-7; 9 bases agree with TRBD1. The CDR3 has 15 residues. The germline gives CDR1 MGHRA, CDR2 YSYEKL. After removal of 4 bases from V and 0 bases from J, the junction contained 4 bases not matched to a gene. The CDR3 protein is CASSPDRGSSYEQYF. The CDR3 DNA reads as TGCGCCAGCAGCCCGGACAGGGGCTCCTCCTACGAGCAGTACTTC.

This clonotype was counted at least ten times. This chain joins TRBV29-1 and TRBJ1-1, with TRBD1 matching 9 bases. The CDR3 runs to 14 residues. Trimming at V came to 5 bases and at J to 4 bases, leaving 8 bases not matched to a gene. The germline CDR1 and CDR2 sequences are SQVTM and ANQGSEA. CDR3 sequence reads: CSVSLQGAGTEAFF. CDR3 coding DNA: TGCAGCGTTTCCTTACAGGGGGCGGGCACTGAAGCTTTCTTT.

The chain is built from TRBV6-6 and TRBJ2-7; 8 bases line up with TRBD1. This CDR3 is built from 13 residues. Germline-derived CDR1 and CDR2 are MNHNY and SVGAGI (reference sequence). J gave up 5 bases and V 1 base, and 1 base lay outside the gene matches. The DNA of the CDR3 is TGTGCCAGCAGTTACTTGGACAGGGACGAGCAGTACTTC. Its protein product is CASSYLDRDEQYF.

This clonotype was detected a few times. This sequence joins TRBV19 and TRBJ2-1; 7 bases agree with TRBD2. Germline trimming cut 5 bases from V and 4 bases from J; bases unmatched to any gene: 8. Germline CDR1 is LNHDA and CDR2 is SQIVND (reference sequence). The CDR3 spans 15 residues. Here the CDR3 reads CASSANSGAYNEQFF. CDR3 nucleotides: TGTGCCAGTAGTGCCAACAGCGGGGCATACAATGAGCAGTTCTTC.

This clonotype has more than one count but fewer than ten. The chain recombines TRBV6-2 or TRBV6-3 with TRBJ2-7; TRBD1 matches 9 bases. CDR3 length equals 13 residues. Germline lookup yields CDR1 MNHEY and CDR2 SVGEGT. V lost 10 bases to trimming and J lost 4 bases; unmatched junction nucleotides: 8. CDR3 sequence (DNA): TGTGCCATTACGGACAGGGGAGGGTACGAGCAGTACTTC. It specifies CAITDRGGYEQYF.

The V and J genes are TRBV24-1 and TRBJ1-2; 8 nucleotides match TRBD1. This CDR3 contains 15 residues. Trimming cost V 8 bases and J 3 bases; bases outside gene matches: 10. Germline values: CDR1 KGHDR, CDR2 SFDVKD. The CDR3 here is CATIPIDRGYYGYTF. Here the CDR3 DNA reads TGTGCCACCATCCCTATTGACAGGGGCTACTATGGCTACACCTTC.

This clonotype came up a few times. The junction does not match germline at one end; this may be a read error. The genes are TRBV4-1 and TRBJ1-1, with D uncertain. Germline CDR1 and CDR2: MGHRA and YSYEKL. The CDR3 totals 14 residues. The CDR3 spells CASSEEWGDTEAFF. The CDR3 DNA follows: TGCGCCAGCAGCGAAGAGTGGGGTGATACTGAAGCTTTCTTT.

This clonotype was seen at least ten times. The chain joins TRBV6-1 to TRBJ1-3; no definite D call. Trimming shortened V by 8 bases and J by 0 bases, and 14 bases separated the two germline ends. This CDR3 spans 15 amino acids. The germline V gene encodes CDR1 MNHNS and CDR2 SASEGT. CDR3 DNA sequence: TGTGCCAGCGACATGGACGTATCCTCTGGAAACACCATATATTTT. Translated: CASDMDVSSGNTIYF.

The chain is built from TRBV19 and TRBJ2-1; 13 nucleotides match TRBD2. CDR1 and CDR2 (germline): LNHDA, SQIVND (reference sequence). CDR3 length: 20 amino acids. V lost 6 bases to trimming and J lost 7 bases; unmatched junction nucleotides: 21. The CDR3 DNA follows: TGTGCCAGTAGCCCCCCTTACAGGACTAGCGGGAGTAATGTTGGGAATGAGCAGTTCTTC. It specifies CASSPPYRTSGSNVGNEQFF.

This chain links TRBV6-5 with TRBJ2-1, with TRBD2 matching over 10 bases. The V gene's germline CDR1 is MNHEY and CDR2 SVGAGI. The CDR3 runs 16 residues. After removal of 4 bases from V and 8 bases from J, the junction contained 11 bases not matched to a gene. DNA for the CDR3: TGTGCCAGCAGTTTCACGGGACTAGCGAGAGGTGATGAGCAGTTCTTC. It yields the protein CASSFTGLARGDEQFF.

J is TRBJ2-7 and V is TRBV7-8; perhaps D is TRBD1 or TRBD2 (5 bases each). In germline, CDR1 is SGHVS, CDR2 FQNEAQ. There are 16 residues in the CDR3. V lost 5 bases, J lost 0 bases, and 17 bases lay in between. CDR3 bases: TGTGCCAGCAGCCCTCGGGACGGAGTCCTCTCCTACGAGCAGTACTTC. Amino acids: CASSPRDGVLSYEQYF.

This clonotype showed up just a few times. The CDR3 is CASSFGVDRFNEKLFF. The CDR3 bases are TGTGCCAGCAGTTTTGGAGTAGACAGATTTAATGAAAAACTGTTTTTT. This rearrangement joins TRBV28 to TRBJ1-4; D is possibly TRBD1 (5 bases). The germline V gene encodes CDR1 MDHEN and CDR2 SYDVKM. Trimming cost V 3 bases and J 4 bases, with 15 bases left between them. This CDR3 region has 16 residues.

This clonotype came up many times. The DNA for the CDR3 is TGCGCCAGCAGCTTGGTGGGACTAGCGGGAGATATCGATACGCAGTATTTT. Its protein product is CASSLVGLAGDIDTQYF. The rearrangement joins TRBV5-1 to TRBJ2-3, with 14 bases lining up with TRBD2. Trimming took 0 bases from V and 6 from J; bases not matched to a gene: 6. Germline V CDR1 and CDR2: SGHRS, YFSETQ. The length of the CDR3 is 17 residues.